This T cell receptor (beta chain) was recovered during a study of blood T cell repertoires in COVID-19 (dated by TCRdb to 2018 to 2020). About the study as a whole: Collaborator samples came from the United States, Italy and Spain and covered acute and convalescent phases of COVID-19. Subjects who had been exposed to COVID-19, were actively infected with it, or had recovered from it provided the deeply sampled blood TCRbeta repertoires that made up the dataset. The prospective study material was composed of cDNA or gDNA derived from T cells, B-cell-depleted T cells, or PBMCs. The samples were drawn from two sources: the first 160 participants of the ongoing ImmuneRACE study, and over 1,000 subjects contributed by 6 global collaborators. The repertoires were made available in a free public database intended to serve as a resource for research on the immune response to SARS-CoV-2. HLA class I and class II types, where available, came from metadata supplied by the sample provider rather than from assay-based typing. Sample metadata almost always included a de-identified subject ID, COVID-19 status, age in years and sex. Beyond this particular receptor, the publication reports: The quantity of clinical and demographic metadata differed by source and by participant and was supplied without curation.

The CDR3 starts with the cysteine, ends with the phenylalanine, and has 13 residues. Left in the record is the CDR3 DNA by itself, 39 bases read in frame from the first base. The junction carries 9 bases between V and J, which are trimmed by 5 bases and 4 bases respectively. Looking up the germline V gene yields CDR1 MNHEY and CDR2 SVGEGT. TCRbeta CDR3 regions were amplified from genomic DNA using the immunoSEQ Assay, a bias-controlled multiplex PCR. For the original study's pipeline: The number of nucleated cells in each sample was estimated from the amplification of reference gene primers within the assay. To quantify the absolute abundance of each unique TCRbeta CDR3 rearrangement, sequence reads were collapsed and filtered. For each sample, productive Simpson clonality was calculated as the square root of Simpson's diversity index over productive rearrangements. Entries here come from immuneACCESS through TCRdb and include only in-frame sequences with V and J called. Some clones fail to appear in such tables; in the studies checked, an unresolved V gene covers under half of the shortfall, and the cause of the remainder is unknown. V and J calls and clone size are those listed in that table; D and trimming were worked out from the DNA. The sample has more than 150,000 clones on record, about nine tenths of them singletons. The ten largest clonotypes hold roughly 2% of the sample.

Each collaborating institution followed its own protocols to collect whole blood in K2EDTA tubes. For TCRbeta analysis, collaborators shipped samples in one of three forms: frozen whole blood, isolated PBMCs, or DNA extracted from either of those sample types. This clone was seen a few times. Its antigen specificity is not known. The input lacks base qualities; no much larger clone sits a single base away. The sample taken for sequencing was peripheral blood. The TCR originated in a man between 65 and 85 years old with active or convalescent COVID-19. The chain is assembled from TRBV6-2 or TRBV6-3 and TRBJ2-1; tentative D gene TRBD1, with 5 bases matching. The DNA is as follows: TGTGCCAGCAGTACCCGACAGTACAATGAGCAGTTCTTC. The resulting protein is CASSTRQYNEQFF.